A selection of T cell receptor beta chains follows, all from one sample in a study of early T cells in non-severe SARS-CoV-2 infection. TCRdb passed the 5' RACE reads through MiXCR, listing each CDR3 protein once. The sample includes about 28,000 distinct CDR3 sequences, 5% to 6.5% of them seen just once. Source: whole blood, taken at baseline. Source of these receptors: an adult who was a healthcare worker with PCR-confirmed SARS-CoV-2 infection or an uninfected control (not recorded which). The CDR3 runs from the conserved cysteine through the conserved F or W. The D gene is left open where the match is weak. The listing skips clone size in some rows; elsewhere it reads once, few, many or a size class.

>few|TRBV4-3|TRBJ2-5|TRBD1
TGCGCCAGCAGCCTTGACAGGGATTGGGGGACCCAGTACTTC
CASSLDRDWGTQYF
>many|TRBV7-2|TRBJ2-1|.
TGTGCCAGCATTCCCCTTTACGTGATCAATGAGCAGTTCTTC
CASIPLYVINEQFF
>many|TRBV11-2|TRBJ2-3|.
TGTGCCAGCAGCTTAGGAGGCAGCCCAGATACGCAGTATTTT
CASSLGGSPDTQYF
>many|TRBV7-8|TRBJ2-5|.
TGTGCCAGCAGCTTAAACATTCGGCAGCACCAAGAGACCCAGTACTTC
CASSLNIRQHQETQYF
>many|TRBV9|TRBJ1-6|TRBD1
TGTGCCAGCAGCCCAGGGGGGTATTCACCCCTCCACTTT
CASSPGGYSPLHF
>medium-sized|TRBV20-1|TRBJ2-5|.
TGCAGTGCTAGAGGACTGGCGCCGGGGCCCCAGTACTTC
CSARGLAPGPQYF
>many|TRBV18|TRBJ1-2|.
TGTGCCAGCTCACCAGACCGTCTGACGGGCTACACCTTC
CASSPDRLTGYTF
>many|TRBV11-2|TRBJ2-7|TRBD1
TGTGCCAGCAGCTTCCAAACCAACAGGGGAAGTGTGCAGTACTTC
CASSFQTNRGSVQYF
>many|TRBV11-1|TRBJ2-1|TRBD1
TGTGCCAGCAGCTTAGGGGACAGTAACAATGAGCAGTTCTTC
CASSLGDSNNEQFF
>many|TRBV10-3|TRBJ1-1|.
TGTGCCATCAGGGCAGGGAACACTGAAGCTTTCTTT
CAIRAGNTEAFF
>.|TRBV9|TRBJ2-1|TRBD2
TGTGCCAGCAGCGTTAGCGGGATATACAATGAGCAGTTCTTC
CASSVSGIYNEQFF
>.|TRBV7-8|TRBJ2-3|TRBD2
TGTGCCAGCAGCTTAGAGGGTGCGGGAGTCCGAGATACGCAGTATTTT
CASSLEGAGVRDTQYF
>many|TRBV28|TRBJ1-5|.
TGTGCCAGCAGTCGCAATCAGCCCCAGCATTTT
CASSRNQPQHF
>many|TRBV19|TRBJ2-1|.
TGTGCCAGTAGTACCATAGGGATGGACAATGAGCAGTTCTTC
CASSTIGMDNEQFF
>few|TRBV7-8|TRBJ2-3|.
TGTGCCAGCAGCCAAGCGCGCACAGATACGCAGTATTTT
CASSQARTDTQYF
>many|TRBV4-1|TRBJ2-2|TRBD1
TGCGCCAGCAGGGACCTGACAGGGGCCACCGGGGAGCTGTTTTTT
CASRDLTGATGELFF
>many|TRBV7-2|TRBJ2-5|.
TGTGCCAGCAGCCGTACTCAGGAGACCCAGTACTTC
CASSRTQETQYF
>.|TRBV13|TRBJ1-2|.
TGTGCCAGCAGACGCCTCGCTGCGGGACGTTTGAGTTATGGCTACACCTTC
CASRRLAAGRLSYGYTF
>.|TRBV2|TRBJ1-2|TRBD1
TGTGCCAGCAGTGCCCACCTGGACAGGGGGAATGGCTACACCTTC
CASSAHLDRGNGYTF
>few|TRBV28|TRBJ2-2|.
TGTGCCAGCAGAACCCAAGGACTACCCCGCGGCACCGGGGAGCTGTTTTTT
CASRTQGLPRGTGELFF
>few|TRBV30|TRBJ1-2|.
TGTGCCTGGAGTGGTTCAGGGGCGTCCCGCTATGGCTACACCTTC
CAWSGSGASRYGYTF
>.|TRBV24-1|TRBJ2-3|TRBD2
TGTGCCACCAGTGTTAGAGGAGCGGGAGGGCCTGCAGATACGCAGTATTTT
CATSVRGAGGPADTQYF
>many|TRBV29-1|TRBJ1-2|TRBD1
TGCAGCGTCGTTACTACAGGGGCCTATGGCTACACCTTC
CSVVTTGAYGYTF
>many|TRBV7-6|TRBJ2-1|.
TGTGCCAGCAGCCCCGTCCTGAGCTATGAGCAGTTCTTC
CASSPVLSYEQFF
>few|TRBV6-2/TRBV6-3|TRBJ2-7|TRBD2
TGTGCCAGCAGTGACTCAGCGGGAGGTACCTACGAGCAGTACTTC
CASSDSAGGTYEQYF
>many|TRBV9|TRBJ2-2|.
TGTGCCAGCAGCGAAACGAACACCGGGGAGCTGTTTTTT
CASSETNTGELFF
>.|TRBV12-3/TRBV12-4|TRBJ2-7|TRBD1
TGTGCCAACAGTTTCGCAGGGGGCTCCTACGAGCAGTACTTC
CANSFAGGSYEQYF
>many|TRBV7-2|TRBJ2-7|.
TGTGCCAGCAGCTTACGGGGTGCCTACGAGCAGTACTTC
CASSLRGAYEQYF
>many|TRBV5-1|TRBJ2-1|TRBD2
TGCGCCAGCAGCTGGCCGACGGTAGCGGGGGTAACCTACAATGAGCAGTTCTTC
CASSWPTVAGVTYNEQFF
>.|TRBV20-1|TRBJ1-6|.
TGCAGTGCTAGTGGGACTCCTGCGAACCCCCTCCACTTT
CSASGTPANPLHF
>many|TRBV5-4|TRBJ2-7|.
TGTGCCAGCAGCGCTGAGGGCCAGGGTCCTTACGAGCAGTACTTC
CASSAEGQGPYEQYF
>few|TRBV7-9|TRBJ2-2|TRBD2
TGTGCCAGCAGCAGACCTAGCGGGGGCTACACCGGGGAGCTGTTTTTT
CASSRPSGGYTGELFF
>many|TRBV6-1|TRBJ2-2|.
TGTGCCAGCAACCCTCTAAACACCGGGGAGCTGTTTTTT
CASNPLNTGELFF